This is a list of T cell receptor beta chains from one sample in a study of identical twins. TCRdb fed the 5' RACE reads into MiXCR, producing one record per CDR3 protein. The table records fewer than 350,000 distinct CDR3 sequences, more than 6.5% of them present only once. These sequences were also reported in another study, on yellow fever vaccine responses in identical twins.

Sample: memory (CD45RO+) T cells sorted from blood. The receptor set was obtained from a woman aged 18 to 35 in good health. CDR3s include the opening cysteine and the closing phenylalanine or tryptophan. Fields, in order: clone size, D gene, J gene, V gene, CDR3 protein, CDR3 DNA. D genes are given only for firm matches. Some rows mark clone size as missing; the rest say once, few, many or name a class of expanded clone.

>few|NA|TRBJ1-1|TRBV20-1
CSARAPWGAEAFF
TGCAGTGCTAGAGCCCCTTGGGGGGCTGAAGCTTTCTTT
>few|NA|TRBJ1-2|TRBV25-1
CASSRKGNYGYTF
TGTGCCAGCAGCCGGAAGGGGAACTATGGCTACACCTTC
>many|TRBD1|TRBJ2-5|TRBV20-1
CSAGTGVPETQYF
TGCAGTGCTGGGACAGGTGTCCCAGAGACCCAGTACTTC
>few|NA|TRBJ1-1|TRBV20-1
CSARDARANTEAFF
TGCAGTGCTAGAGATGCCAGGGCTAACACTGAAGCTTTCTTT
>many|TRBD1|TRBJ1-1|TRBV7-9
CASSPGQGARDTEAFF
TGTGCCAGCAGCCCGGGACAGGGGGCGCGGGACACTGAAGCTTTCTTT
>many|TRBD1|TRBJ2-4|TRBV25-1
CASSGGPKTPGQGHIQYF
TGTGCCAGCAGTGGAGGCCCGAAAACGCCGGGACAGGGCCACATTCAGTACTTC
>many|NA|TRBJ2-7|TRBV7-3
CASSLTVGNEQYF
TGTGCCAGCAGCTTAACAGTGGGCAACGAGCAGTACTTC
>NA|NA|TRBJ1-6|TRBV6-2/TRBV6-3
CATLTANSYNSPLHF
TGTGCCACCTTGACGGCCAACTCCTATAATTCACCCCTCCACTTT
>NA|NA|TRBJ2-3|TRBV7-8
CASSLGRGLYF
TGTGCCAGCAGCTTAGGCCGTGGGCTGTATTTT
>few|NA|TRBJ2-6|TRBV11-1
CASSLGGLGVLSGANVLTF
TGTGCCAGCAGCTTAGGTGGTTTGGGGGTACTCTCTGGGGCCAACGTCCTGACTTTC
>few|NA|TRBJ1-1|TRBV7-6
CASSPKPPGLVTEAFF
TGTGCCAGCAGCCCAAAGCCCCCAGGGTTGGTTACTGAAGCTTTCTTT
>many|NA|TRBJ2-7|TRBV5-1
CASSPSTGVSSYEQYF
TGCGCCAGCAGCCCGTCGACAGGTGTGAGCTCCTACGAGCAGTACTTC
>many|NA|TRBJ1-5|TRBV29-1
CSAQVESRYNQPQHF
TGCAGCGCCCAAGTCGAATCCCGATACAATCAGCCCCAGCATTTT
>NA|NA|TRBJ2-1|TRBV21-1
CASSKGAGGRVPNEQFF
TGTGCCAGCAGCAAAGGGGCTGGCGGGAGGGTTCCCAATGAGCAGTTCTTC
>NA|NA|TRBJ2-2|TRBV2
CASSEEVSGELFF
TGTGCCAGCAGTGAAGAGGTTTCCGGGGAGCTGTTTTTT
>NA|TRBD2|TRBJ2-3|TRBV5-1
CASSDTALAGGPTQYF
TGCGCCAGCAGCGACACCGCTCTAGCGGGGGGGCCTACGCAGTATTTT
>NA|TRBD1|TRBJ2-1|TRBV15
CATSRDQWRTGNNEQFF
TGTGCCACCAGCAGAGATCAATGGAGGACAGGGAACAATGAGCAGTTCTTC
>NA|NA|TRBJ1-2|TRBV5-6
CASSLPPPATYGYTF
TGTGCCAGCAGCCTCCCTCCTCCGGCAACCTATGGCTACACCTTC
>NA|NA|TRBJ2-3|TRBV6-1
CASSPRGATPTDTQYF
TGTGCCAGCAGTCCCCGGGGGGCCACACCCACAGATACGCAGTATTTT
>few|NA|TRBJ1-1|TRBV5-5
CASSLLGGTEAFF
TGTGCCAGCAGCCTGCTGGGGGGCACTGAAGCTTTCTTT
>NA|NA|TRBJ1-1|TRBV25-1
CASSELTAGNTEAFF
TGTGCCAGCAGTGAACTCACAGCCGGGAACACTGAAGCTTTCTTT
>few|NA|TRBJ2-1|TRBV20-1
CSVYTGANEQSF
TGCAGTGTATATACGGGAGCGAATGAGCAGTCCTTC
>NA|NA|TRBJ1-3|TRBV28
CASRHTTTGGNTIYF
TGTGCCAGCAGACATACCACGACGGGCGGAAACACCATATATTTT
>many|NA|TRBJ2-2|TRBV29-1
CSVVFGGPGTGELFF
TGCAGCGTTGTTTTTGGGGGTCCTGGCACCGGGGAGCTGTTTTTT
>many|NA|TRBJ1-2|TRBV20-1
CSARVVGVDGYTF
TGCAGTGCTAGAGTAGTGGGTGTTGATGGCTACACCTTC
>few|TRBD1|TRBJ1-1|TRBV7-3
CASSSTPGQGAWTEAFF
TGTGCCAGCAGCTCCACTCCCGGACAGGGGGCTTGGACTGAAGCTTTCTTT
>many|NA|TRBJ2-2|TRBV29-1
CSVEIFTGMANTGELFF
TGCAGCGTTGAAATTTTCACAGGGATGGCGAACACCGGGGAGCTGTTTTTT
>NA|NA|TRBJ2-4|TRBV6-2/TRBV6-3
CASSSGMGRGFQNIQYF
TGTGCCAGCTCAAGTGGAATGGGCAGGGGCTTCCAAAACATTCAGTACTTC
>few|NA|TRBJ2-1|TRBV4-1
CASSQDRSLLYNEQFF
TGCGCCAGCAGCCAAGATCGGTCTCTACTCTACAATGAGCAGTTCTTC
>NA|TRBD1|TRBJ2-5|TRBV5-6
CASSRGQGRRETQYF
TGTGCCAGCAGTCGTGGACAGGGCCGGCGGGAGACCCAGTACTTC
>many|NA|TRBJ2-3|TRBV20-1
CSARPVGGGGSTDTQYF
TGCAGTGCTAGACCCGTTGGAGGGGGAGGGAGCACAGATACGCAGTATTTT
>NA|TRBD2|TRBJ2-1|TRBV6-4
CASSDIAGGYNEQFF
TGTGCCAGCAGTGACATTGCGGGGGGCTACAATGAGCAGTTCTTC
>many|NA|TRBJ1-1|TRBV7-6
CASSRLQGGATEAFF
TGTGCCAGCAGCCGCTTACAGGGTGGTGCCACTGAAGCTTTCTTT
>few|TRBD2|TRBJ2-2|TRBV7-8
CASSFGGSGGELFF
TGTGCCAGCAGCTTCGGCGGGAGTGGCGGGGAGCTGTTTTTT
>NA|TRBD2|TRBJ2-1|TRBV20-1
CSASLPSGPSGEQFF
TGCAGTGCTAGTTTGCCTAGCGGGCCCTCGGGTGAGCAGTTCTTC
>few|TRBD1|TRBJ2-1|TRBV28
CASSLGTGISNEQFF
TGTGCCAGCAGTTTGGGGACAGGGATATCCAATGAGCAGTTCTTC
>few|TRBD1|TRBJ1-1|TRBV20-1
CSARKVGQENTEAFF
TGCAGTGCGAGAAAAGTAGGACAGGAGAACACTGAAGCTTTCTTT
>many|NA|TRBJ1-2|TRBV20-1
CSAQDTRFLAYGYTF
TGCAGTGCTCAGGACACGAGATTTCTAGCGTATGGCTACACCTTC
>few|NA|TRBJ2-1|TRBV28
CASSLLGQLSYNEQFF
TGTGCCAGCAGTTTGTTAGGCCAACTCTCCTACAATGAGCAGTTCTTC
>many|NA|TRBJ2-1|TRBV6-1
CASREDRAREKQFF
TGTGCCAGCAGAGAGGACAGGGCGCGGGAGAAGCAGTTCTTC
>many|TRBD1|TRBJ1-6|TRBV28
CASREGQGTRSPLHF
TGTGCCAGCAGAGAGGGACAGGGGACAAGGTCACCCCTCCACTTT
>few|TRBD1|TRBJ2-2|TRBV25-1
CASSGGGTGHTGELFF
TGTGCCAGCAGTGGGGGGGGGACAGGGCACACCGGGGAGCTGTTTTTT
>many|NA|TRBJ2-7|TRBV12-3/TRBV12-4
CASSLVLRTSSYEQYF
TGTGCCAGCAGTTTAGTTTTGCGGACAAGCTCCTACGAGCAGTACTTC
>many|TRBD2|TRBJ2-1|TRBV20-1
CSASSGRGSYNEQFF
TGCAGTGCTTCTAGCGGGAGAGGGTCCTACAATGAGCAGTTCTTC
>few|NA|TRBJ2-7|TRBV6-5
CASSWGSSSYEQYF
TGTGCCAGCAGTTGGGGGTCCAGCTCCTACGAGCAGTACTTC
>few|NA|TRBJ1-4|TRBV7-9
CASSLASNEKLFF
TGTGCCAGCAGCTTAGCAAGTAATGAAAAACTGTTTTTT
>NA|NA|TRBJ2-7|TRBV7-9
CASSLTSGSIHEQYF
TGTGCCAGCAGCTTAACCTCCGGGAGTATCCACGAGCAGTACTTC
>NA|NA|TRBJ1-5|TRBV2
CASSDGGLSQPQHF
TGTGCCAGCAGTGATGGGGGGCTGAGTCAGCCCCAGCATTTT
>NA|NA|TRBJ1-2|TRBV7-9
CASSFGGAGDAYGYTF
TGTGCCAGCAGCTTTGGGGGAGCAGGGGACGCCTATGGCTACACCTTC
>many|TRBD1|TRBJ2-2|TRBV7-6
CASSYRDRDTGELFF
TGTGCCAGCAGCTACCGGGACAGGGATACCGGGGAGCTGTTTTTT
>few|TRBD1|TRBJ2-7|TRBV20-1
CSARDLLGTGGYEQYF
TGCAGTGCTAGAGATCTTCTCGGGACAGGGGGCTACGAGCAGTACTTC
>few|NA|TRBJ2-2|TRBV5-1
CATQTGTTNTGELFF
TGCGCCACCCAAACCGGGACAACGAACACCGGGGAGCTGTTTTTT
>NA|TRBD1|TRBJ2-2|TRBV5-1
CASSFGQGVFTGELFF
TGCGCCAGCAGCTTTGGACAGGGGGTCTTCACCGGGGAGCTGTTTTTT